The 2 T cell receptor beta chains below all came from one sample that was sequenced in a study of T cell changes during pregnancy in multiple sclerosis. Generated by immunoSEQ multiplex PCR, the TCRdb table keeps only in-frame clones and is missing some. The table shows 30,000 to 45,000 clones, with about 92% occurring only once. The input for sequencing was CD8+ T cells from peripheral blood mononuclear cells, taken before pregnancy. The source is a female donor with multiple sclerosis, enrolled in a pregnancy study.

The chain carries TRBV2 and TRBJ2-5, with 9 bases that match TRBD1. Germline-derived CDR1 and CDR2 are SNHLY and FYNNEI. This CDR3 spans 15 amino acids. V was clipped by 3 bases and J by 7 bases; unmatched bases: 9. In nucleotides, the CDR3 is TGTGCCAGCAGTGAGATTGGGACAGGGATGGCGACCCAGTACTTC. This sequence encodes CASSEIGTGMATQYF.

V usage is TRBV10-3 and J usage is TRBJ1-2; TRBD1 aligns across 11 bases. The CDR3 sequence is 17 residues long. The germline gives CDR1 ENHRY, CDR2 SYGVKD. V was clipped by 4 bases and J by 0 bases; unmatched bases: 7. The CDR3 DNA follows: TGTGCCATCAGTGCTTGGACAGGGGGCGGGACTAACTATGGCTACACCTTC. It encodes CAISAWTGGGTNYGYTF.